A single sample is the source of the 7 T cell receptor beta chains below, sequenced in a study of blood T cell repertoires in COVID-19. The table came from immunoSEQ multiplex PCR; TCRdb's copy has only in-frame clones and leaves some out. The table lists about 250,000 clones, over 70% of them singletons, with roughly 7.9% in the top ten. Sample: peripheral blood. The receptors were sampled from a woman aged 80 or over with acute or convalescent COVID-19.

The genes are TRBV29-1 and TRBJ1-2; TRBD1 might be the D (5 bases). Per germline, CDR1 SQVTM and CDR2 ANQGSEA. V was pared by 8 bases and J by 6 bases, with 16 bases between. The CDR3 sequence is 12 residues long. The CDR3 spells CSIRTGLNGYTF. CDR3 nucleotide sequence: TGCAGCATCAGGACGGGACTAAATGGCTACACCTTC. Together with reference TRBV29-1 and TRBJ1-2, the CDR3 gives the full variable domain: SAVISQKPSRDICQRGTSLTIQCQVDSQVTMMFWYRQQPGQSLTLIATANQGSEATYESGFVIDKFPISRPNLTFSTLTVSNMSPEDSSIYLCSIRTGLNGYTFGSGTRLTVV.

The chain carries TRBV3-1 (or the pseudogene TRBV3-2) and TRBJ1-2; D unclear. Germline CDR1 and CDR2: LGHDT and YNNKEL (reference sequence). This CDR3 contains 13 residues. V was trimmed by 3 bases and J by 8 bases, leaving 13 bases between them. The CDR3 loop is CASSQVQSGGYTF. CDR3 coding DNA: TGTGCCAGCAGCCAGGTACAGTCAGGAGGCTACACCTTC.

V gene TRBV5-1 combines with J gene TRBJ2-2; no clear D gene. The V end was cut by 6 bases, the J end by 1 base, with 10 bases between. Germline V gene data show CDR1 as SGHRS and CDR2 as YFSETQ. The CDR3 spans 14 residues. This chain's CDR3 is CASNANMNTGELFF. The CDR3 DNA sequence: TGCGCCAGCAATGCGAATATGAACACCGGGGAGCTGTTTTTT. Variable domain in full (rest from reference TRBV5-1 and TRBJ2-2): KAGVTQTPRYLIKTRGQQVTLSCSPISGHRSVSWYQQTPGQGLQFLFEYFSETQRNKGNFPGRFSGRQFSNSRSEMNVSTLELGDSALYLCASNANMNTGELFFGEGSRLTVL.

CDR3 DNA: TGTGCCACCGATGGACTGATGAACACCGGGGAGCTGTTTTTT. This translates into CATDGLMNTGELFF. The chain uses TRBV7-9 and TRBJ2-2, with D possibly matching TRBD2 (5 bases). The germline V and J ends were trimmed by 10 bases and 1 base, with 13 bases remaining between them. This CDR3 is built from 14 residues. CDR1 is SEHNR, CDR2 FQNEAQ, per germline (reference sequence).

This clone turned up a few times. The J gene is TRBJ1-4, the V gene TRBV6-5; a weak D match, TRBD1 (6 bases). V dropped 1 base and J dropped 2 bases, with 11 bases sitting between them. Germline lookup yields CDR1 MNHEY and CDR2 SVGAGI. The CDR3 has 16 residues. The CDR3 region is CASSYFADSTNEKLFF. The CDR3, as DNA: TGTGCCAGCAGTTACTTTGCGGACAGCACTAATGAAAAACTGTTTTTT.

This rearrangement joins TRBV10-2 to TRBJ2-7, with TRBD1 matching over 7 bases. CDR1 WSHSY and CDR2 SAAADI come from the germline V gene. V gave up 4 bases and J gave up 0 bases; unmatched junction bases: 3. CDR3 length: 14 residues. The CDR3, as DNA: TGCGCCAGCAGTGCAACAGGGGTCTCCTACGAGCAGTACTTC. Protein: CASSATGVSYEQYF.

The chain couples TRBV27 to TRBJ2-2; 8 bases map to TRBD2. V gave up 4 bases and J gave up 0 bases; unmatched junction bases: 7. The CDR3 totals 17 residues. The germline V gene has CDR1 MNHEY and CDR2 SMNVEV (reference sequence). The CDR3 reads CASSSLSGTTNTGELFF. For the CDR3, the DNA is TGTGCCAGCAGTTCTCTTAGCGGGACAACGAACACCGGGGAGCTGTTTTTT.